A single T cell receptor beta chain is shown here with its context. The record originates from a study of blood T cell repertoires in COVID-19. Overall study: Italy, Spain and the United States were the sources of the convalescent and acute COVID-19 samples. T cells, B-cell-depleted T cells, or PBMCs provided the cDNA or gDNA that served as material.

V was pared by 2 bases and J by 6 bases, with 8 bases between. This CDR3 has 13 residues. Germline V lookup: CDR1 MNHEY, CDR2 SVGAGI. Original methodology: Cell counts per sample came from amplifying reference gene primers. Repertoires were generated with immunoSEQ multiplex PCR, while TCRdb's copy carries only in-frame clones and drops some. The V and J calls and clone size are taken from that table; D and trimming were inferred from the DNA. Here the sample spans 80,000 to 95,000 clones, roughly 87% being singletons. Material for sequencing was peripheral blood. The sequence came from a woman aged 45-65 years with active or convalescent COVID-19. The chain couples TRBV6-5 to TRBJ2-1; D unresolved. The CDR3 nucleotides are TGTGCCAGCAGTTACCGGAACAGCAATGAGCAGTTCTTC. This sequence encodes CASSYRNSNEQFF.